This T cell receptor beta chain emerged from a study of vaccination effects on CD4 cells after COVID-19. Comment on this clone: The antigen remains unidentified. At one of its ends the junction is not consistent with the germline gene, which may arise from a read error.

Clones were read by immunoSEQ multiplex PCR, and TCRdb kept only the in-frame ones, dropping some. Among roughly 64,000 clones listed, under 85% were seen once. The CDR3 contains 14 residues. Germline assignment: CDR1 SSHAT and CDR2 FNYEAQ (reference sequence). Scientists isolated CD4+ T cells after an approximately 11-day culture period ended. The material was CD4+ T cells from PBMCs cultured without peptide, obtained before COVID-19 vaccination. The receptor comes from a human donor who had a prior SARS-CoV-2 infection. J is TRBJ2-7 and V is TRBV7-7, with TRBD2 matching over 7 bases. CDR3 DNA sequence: TGTGCTAGCAGCCCCAGCGGGGCATCGGGAGAGCAGTACTTC. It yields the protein CASSPSGASGEQYF.